This section outlines one T cell receptor (beta chain) sequence together with its context. Its antigen is unidentified. Only in-frame clones appear in the TCRdb table, and some are missing; sequencing was by immunoSEQ multiplex PCR. The sample shows under 40,000 clones, 90% to 95% of them seen only once. V was clipped by 5 bases and J by 4 bases, with 11 bases between them. CDR3 length: 13 amino acids. CDR1 is MDHEN and CDR2 is SYDVKM in the germline V gene. This sample is drawn from a study of circulating and synovial CD4+ cells in juvenile arthritis. Findings of the study overall: Bulk blood CD4 repertoires were more diverse than these. T cell genome counts differed by at least an order of magnitude between CPL and CD4 samples. These blood cells shared more CDR3 sequences with synovium than bulk blood.

Donors were patients with active juvenile idiopathic arthritis. The chain links TRBV28 to TRBJ1-2, with D tentatively TRBD1 (5 bases). This TCR came from a human donor with juvenile idiopathic arthritis. The sample comprised CD4+ T cells from blood. In DNA form, the CDR3 reads TGTGCCAGCAGTCTGACAGAGCTCTATGGCTACACCTTC. This encodes CASSLTELYGYTF.